This is a list of T cell receptor beta chains from one sample in a study of cytomegalovirus exposure and HLA in healthy donors. Sequencing was performed with immunoSEQ multiplex PCR; in TCRdb, only in-frame clones are kept and a portion is missing. The data hold around 210,000 clones, with roughly 73% observed a single time. The sequencing sample was made of PBMCs. The receptor source for this set is a boy aged 10-17 years in good health and CMV-seronegative. The CDR3 runs from the conserved cysteine through the conserved F or W. The D gene is left open where the match is weak. The size of a clone is reported for some rows only, either as once, few or many, or as a class for expanded clones.

clone_size: NA
d_call: TRBD1
v_call: TRBV9
j_call: TRBJ2-7
cdr3_nt: TGTGCCAGCAGCGCCGGGACAGAAGAGCAGTACTTC
cdr3_aa: CASSAGTEEQYF

clone_size: few
d_call: TRBD2
v_call: TRBV14
j_call: TRBJ2-1
cdr3_nt: TGTGCCAGCAGCCATCCGACTAGCGGTACCTACAATGAGCAGTTCTTC
cdr3_aa: CASSHPTSGTYNEQFF

clone_size: NA
d_call: TRBD1
v_call: TRBV7-2
j_call: TRBJ1-1
cdr3_nt: TGTGCCAGCAGCCACTCCGGGACAGGGGCGAACACTGAAGCTTTCTTT
cdr3_aa: CASSHSGTGANTEAFF

clone_size: few
d_call: TRBD1
v_call: TRBV5-1
j_call: TRBJ1-6
cdr3_nt: TGCGCCAGCAGCCGCGGGACAGGGGCCCACTCCTATAATTCACCCCTCCACTTT
cdr3_aa: CASSRGTGAHSYNSPLHF

clone_size: NA
d_call: TRBD2
v_call: TRBV5-4
j_call: TRBJ2-1
cdr3_nt: TGTGCCAGCAAGGGGAGCGGGGGCCTCTACAATGAGCAGTTCTTC
cdr3_aa: CASKGSGGLYNEQFF

clone_size: NA
d_call: NA
v_call: TRBV27
j_call: TRBJ2-2
cdr3_nt: TGTGCCAGCAGTTTCCTTGGACAGAGGGAGCTGTTTTTT
cdr3_aa: CASSFLGQRELFF

clone_size: NA
d_call: TRBD2
v_call: TRBV10-3
j_call: TRBJ2-7
cdr3_nt: TGTGCCATCAGTGGTAGTAGCGGGGGGGCCTCCGAGCAGTACTTC
cdr3_aa: CAISGSSGGASEQYF

clone_size: NA
d_call: NA
v_call: TRBV4-2
j_call: TRBJ1-4
cdr3_nt: TGTGCCAGCAGCCGTGGTCTCTTTAGAGACAGCCGTTTGTTTAATGAAAAACTGTTTTTT
cdr3_aa: CASSRGLFRDSRLFNEKLFF

clone_size: NA
d_call: NA
v_call: TRBV27
j_call: TRBJ1-5
cdr3_nt: TGTGCCAGCAGTCCCCGAGGGCCCCAGCATTTT
cdr3_aa: CASSPRGPQHF

clone_size: NA
d_call: NA
v_call: TRBV15
j_call: TRBJ2-2
cdr3_nt: TGTGCCACCAGCAGAGATCGACGGGGAGGGGAGCTGTTTTTT
cdr3_aa: CATSRDRRGGELFF

clone_size: NA
d_call: TRBD2
v_call: TRBV12-5
j_call: TRBJ2-1
cdr3_nt: TGTGCTAGTGCCAATCCCCATGTGATTAGCGGGAGGGATGAGCAGTTCTTC
cdr3_aa: CASANPHVISGRDEQFF

clone_size: NA
d_call: TRBD1
v_call: TRBV9
j_call: TRBJ2-1
cdr3_nt: TGTGCCAGCAGCGCCCGACAGGGGGCAAGTAATGAGCAGTTCTTC
cdr3_aa: CASSARQGASNEQFF

clone_size: NA
d_call: NA
v_call: TRBV5-1
j_call: TRBJ1-1
cdr3_nt: TGCGCCAGCAGCCCAGATCCGGGACTGGTGTCCAGGGACACTGAAGCTTTCTTT
cdr3_aa: CASSPDPGLVSRDTEAFF

clone_size: NA
d_call: TRBD1
v_call: TRBV18
j_call: TRBJ1-1
cdr3_nt: TGTGCCAGCTCACCCAGGACAGGGAGGAACACTGAAGCTTTCTTT
cdr3_aa: CASSPRTGRNTEAFF

clone_size: NA
d_call: NA
v_call: TRBV18
j_call: TRBJ1-2
cdr3_nt: TGTGCCAGCTCACCCTCTTTAGGGGACTATGGCTACACCTTC
cdr3_aa: CASSPSLGDYGYTF

clone_size: NA
d_call: NA
v_call: TRBV2
j_call: TRBJ1-2
cdr3_nt: TGTGCCAGCAGTAGAATAGGGGGAGGCTACACCTTC
cdr3_aa: CASSRIGGGYTF